Below, 30 T cell receptor beta chains from the same sample are listed, as sequenced in a study of blood T cell repertoires in COVID-19. Repertoires were generated with immunoSEQ multiplex PCR, while TCRdb's copy carries only in-frame clones and drops some. This table holds about 270,000 clones, about 85% found once. Input material: PBMCs or T cells enriched from blood (not recorded which). These TCRs come from a woman in her 50s who had recovered from COVID-19.

The chain uses TRBV15 and TRBJ1-1; no clear D. V gave up 3 bases and J gave up 5 bases, with 4 bases separating them. The CDR3 is 11 residues long. Germline-derived CDR1 and CDR2 are LNHNV and YYDKDF (reference sequence). In DNA, the CDR3 is TGTGCCACCAGCAGCAGGACTGAAGCTTTCTTT. It is translated as CATSSRTEAFF.

The chain joins TRBV28 to TRBJ2-2, with D maybe TRBD1 (6 bases). The germline gives CDR1 MDHEN, CDR2 SYDVKM. The V end was cut by 10 bases, the J end by 6 bases, with 15 bases between. CDR3 length equals 13 residues. As DNA, the CDR3 is TGTGCCACCAAGCTACAGGGTCCCGGGGAGCTGTTTTTT. Translated: CATKLQGPGELFF.

This chain links TRBV20-1 with TRBJ1-1, with 7 bases identical to TRBD1. CDR1 DFQATT and CDR2 SNEGSKA come from the germline V gene (reference sequence). CDR3 length: 11 amino acids. Trimming removed 5 bases from V and 4 bases from J; junction bases left unmatched: 1. The CDR3 DNA follows: TGCAGTGCTGGACAGGTCACTGAAGCTTTCTTT. It codes for CSAGQVTEAFF.

This rearrangement joins TRBV14 to TRBJ2-7; the match to TRBD2 covers 10 bases. The V and J ends lost 4 bases and 5 bases, in that order; junction bases with no gene match: 11. CDR1 is SGHDN and CDR2 is FVKESK in the germline V gene. The length of the CDR3 is 16 residues. The CDR3: CASSPPGAGGLHEQYF. The CDR3 DNA reads TGTGCCAGCAGCCCCCCCGGAGCGGGAGGGCTCCACGAGCAGTACTTC. The whole variable domain, filled in from reference TRBV14 and TRBJ2-7, reads EAGVTQFPSHSVIEKGQTVTLRCDPISGHDNLYWYRRVMGKEIKFLLHFVKESKQDESGMPNNRFLAERTGGTYSTLKVQPAELEDSGVYFCASSPPGAGGLHEQYFGPGTRLTVT.

This chain connects TRBV6-2 or TRBV6-3 to TRBJ2-2, with TRBD1 matching over 7 bases. This CDR3 region has 14 residues. Germline CDR1 and CDR2: MNHEY and SVGEGT. J lost 5 bases, V lost 5 bases, and 5 bases had no gene match. DNA for the CDR3: TGTGCCAGCAGTACCGACAGGGTTACCGGGGAGCTGTTTTTT. Translation gives CASSTDRVTGELFF.

This clone was seen only a few times. This sequence joins TRBV11-2 and TRBJ1-2, with D maybe TRBD1 (5 bases). The CDR3 is made up of 17 amino acids. CDR1 and CDR2 from the germline V gene are SGHAT and FQNNGV. V lost 0 bases and J lost 1, with 15 bases in between. In nucleotides, the CDR3 is TGTGCCAGCAGCTTAGAAAGGATAGGGGCGGTTAACTATGGCTACACCTTC. Protein sequence: CASSLERIGAVNYGYTF.

The chain is built from TRBV9 and TRBJ1-5; TRBD1 aligns across 7 bases. The germline CDR1 and CDR2 sequences are SGDLS and YYNGEE. The CDR3 consists of 15 residues. The junction had 6 bases not matched to a gene; V was cut back by 3 bases and J by 3 bases. This chain's CDR3 is CASSATTGNNQPQHF. The CDR3 region has the DNA TGTGCCAGCAGCGCGACGACAGGGAACAATCAGCCCCAGCATTTT.

In this sample, this clone turned up once. The rearrangement uses TRBV27 and TRBJ2-5, with TRBD1 as a possible D gene (7 bases). V was trimmed by 6 bases and J by 5 bases, leaving 16 bases between them. CDR1 and CDR2 (germline): MNHEY, SMNVEV (reference sequence). The CDR3 has 14 residues. The CDR3 nucleotides read TGTGCCAGCAGGCCTACAGGGGCGGGGGAGACCCAGTACTTC. This codes for CASRPTGAGETQYF.

The chain employs TRBV7-3 and TRBJ1-2, with 9 bases that match TRBD1. The ends lost 3 bases at V and 5 bases at J; junction bases unmatched: 7. Germline CDR1 is SGHTA and CDR2 is FQGTGA. This CDR3 has 15 amino acids. The CDR3 spells CASSFLRDRVYGYTF. The DNA of the CDR3 is TGTGCCAGCAGCTTTCTCCGGGACAGGGTTTATGGCTACACCTTC.

This clone was seen only once. The V and J genes are TRBV28 and TRBJ2-7, with D possibly TRBD1 on 6 matching bases. Per the germline V gene, CDR1 is MDHEN and CDR2 is SYDVKM. This CDR3 comprises 14 residues. Trimming pared 3 bases from V and 3 bases from J, leaving 12 bases between. Here the CDR3 DNA reads TGTGCCAGCAGTTTCGCCGGGACACGCTACGAGCAGTACTTC. This codes for CASSFAGTRYEQYF.

The chain combines TRBV5-5 with TRBJ1-6, with 7 bases identical to TRBD1. Germline V lookup: CDR1 SGHKS, CDR2 YYEKEE (reference sequence). The CDR3 spans 18 residues. The V gene end was trimmed by 1 base and the J gene end by 5 bases; junction bases not matched to a gene: 12. CDR3 nucleotide sequence: TGTGCCAGCAGCTTGAGTTACAGGGGCGGTAAAAATAATTCACCCCTCCACTTT. This sequence encodes CASSLSYRGGKNNSPLHF.

The rearrangement uses TRBV18 and TRBJ1-5; D uncertain. Germline V gene sequence: CDR1 KGHSH, CDR2 LQKENI. CDR3 length equals 13 residues. V lost 5 bases and J lost 5, with 10 bases in between. In DNA, the CDR3 is TGTGCCAGCTCATCCGGTGTGGATCAGCCCCAGCATTTT. Residues: CASSSGVDQPQHF.

A few counts support this clone. This rearrangement joins TRBV7-2 to TRBJ2-3; 8 bases are a match to TRBD1. Losses at the gene ends were 1 base for V and 5 bases for J; bases not matched to a gene: 5. This CDR3 has 15 amino acids. Germline V gene data show CDR1 as SGHTA and CDR2 as FQGNSA. CDR3 amino acids: CASSLDRGAGDTQYF. CDR3 sequence (DNA): TGTGCCAGCAGCTTAGACAGGGGGGCGGGAGATACGCAGTATTTT.

The V call is TRBV27, the J call TRBJ2-7; TRBD2 matches 7 bases. The CDR3 covers 15 residues. Germline V lookup: CDR1 MNHEY, CDR2 SMNVEV (reference sequence). The V segment lost 4 bases and the J segment 0 bases; nucleotides outside the gene matches: 6. CDR3 sequence reads: CASSYRAGSSYEQYF. CDR3 DNA: TGTGCCAGCAGTTATCGAGCGGGAAGCTCCTACGAGCAGTACTTC.

This clone has a single count. V gene TRBV4-1 combines with J gene TRBJ1-1, with 7 nucleotides matching TRBD1. The trim removed 3 bases at V and 0 bases at J, leaving 10 bases unmatched. Germline values: CDR1 MGHRA, CDR2 YSYEKL. The CDR3 is 17 amino acids. The CDR3 spells CASSQWLMGQLNTEAFF. The DNA for the CDR3 is TGCGCCAGCAGCCAGTGGCTGATGGGACAGTTGAACACTGAAGCTTTCTTT.

The chain is built from TRBV19 and TRBJ2-2, with 7 bases lining up with TRBD2. Trimming removed 5 bases from V and 7 bases from J; junction bases left unmatched: 7. Germline V gene sequence: CDR1 LNHDA, CDR2 SQIVND (reference sequence). This CDR3 region has 14 residues. CDR3 in amino acids: CASSPGGSNGELFF. In DNA form, the CDR3 reads TGTGCCAGTAGTCCCGGCGGGAGTAACGGGGAGCTGTTTTTT.

The gene calls are TRBV7-3 and TRBJ2-3, with 8 positions matching TRBD2. Losses at the gene ends were 3 bases for V and 0 bases for J; bases not matched to a gene: 2. The CDR3 consists of 15 residues. Per germline, CDR1 SGHTA and CDR2 FQGTGA. In DNA, the CDR3 is TGTGCCAGCAGCTTTAGCGGGAAGAGCACAGATACGCAGTATTTT. Translated: CASSFSGKSTDTQYF.

The J gene is TRBJ1-2, the V gene TRBV15; no clear D gene. Trimming cost V 3 bases and J 0 bases, with 5 bases left between them. This CDR3 is built from 13 residues. Germline assignment: CDR1 LNHNV and CDR2 YYDKDF (reference sequence). The CDR3 bases are TGTGCCACCAGCAGTGGCTCTAACTATGGCTACACCTTC. Its translation is CATSSGSNYGYTF.

The chain joins TRBV5-8 to TRBJ1-5, with D uncertain. The CDR3 runs 16 residues. V lost 4 bases, J lost 5 bases, and 19 bases lay in between. CDR1 SGHTS and CDR2 YDEGEE come from the germline V gene. The CDR3 loop reads CASSERRVLPHQPQHF. CDR3 bases: TGTGCCAGCAGCGAGAGGCGGGTCCTCCCCCATCAGCCCCAGCATTTT.

This chain connects TRBV11-1 to TRBJ1-1; D is uncertain. Germline CDR1 is SGHAT and CDR2 is FQDESV (reference sequence). The CDR3 runs 13 residues. V was pared by 6 bases and J by 1 base, with 9 bases between. The CDR3 coding sequence is TGTGCCAGCAGTCACACACCGAACACTGAAGCTTTCTTT. This codes for CASSHTPNTEAFF. Based on the CDR3 plus reference TRBV11-1 and TRBJ1-1, the full variable domain is EAEVAQSPRYKITEKSQAVAFWCDPISGHATLYWYRQILGQGPELLVQFQDESVVDDSQLPKDRFSAERLKGVDSTLKIQPAELGDSAMYLCASSHTPNTEAFFGQGTRLTVV.

This chain connects TRBV28 to TRBJ2-1; 8 bases map to TRBD2. Germline values: CDR1 MDHEN, CDR2 SYDVKM. The CDR3 runs 15 residues. V was pared by 2 bases and J by 6 bases, with 6 bases of the junction left unmatched. CDR3 sequence reads: CASSLRGTSLNEQFF. In nucleotides, the CDR3 is TGTGCCAGCAGTTTAAGGGGGACTAGTCTCAATGAGCAGTTCTTC.

This clone was seen a handful of times. V gene TRBV6-4 combines with J gene TRBJ2-1, with TRBD2 as a possible D gene (5 bases). V was shortened by 6 bases and J by 2 bases, with 14 bases between the two germline ends. There are 15 residues in the CDR3. Germline V gives CDR1 MRHNA, CDR2 SNTAGT. CDR3 sequence (DNA): TGTGCCAGCAGCAAAAGCGGTGAACCCTACAATGAGCAGTTCTTC. Residues: CASSKSGEPYNEQFF.

The chain recombines TRBV7-3 with TRBJ1-2; the D gene is possibly TRBD1 (5 bases). V lost 4 bases, J lost 4 bases, and 16 bases lay in between. Germline CDR1 and CDR2: SGHTA and FQGTGA. This CDR3 comprises 15 residues. In DNA form, the CDR3 reads TGTGCCAGCAGCTCGGAATCAGGGTTTGTCTATGGCTACACCTTC. This gives the protein CASSSESGFVYGYTF.

The CDR3 loop reads CASNPQSGRSGNEQFF. CDR3 nucleotides: TGTGCCAGCAACCCCCAGAGCGGGAGGAGCGGAAATGAGCAGTTCTTC. The chain carries TRBV7-2 and TRBJ2-1; 9 nucleotides line up with TRBD2. CDR3 length: 16 amino acids. The V gene end was trimmed by 7 bases and the J gene end by 7 bases; junction bases not matched to a gene: 14. CDR1 is SGHTA and CDR2 is FQGNSA in the germline V gene.

This clone was detected only once. V is TRBV27 and J is TRBJ1-6; the match to TRBD1 covers 7 bases. Germline-derived CDR1 and CDR2 are MNHEY and SMNVEV (reference sequence). Trimming at V came to 5 bases and at J to 0 bases, leaving 10 bases not matched to a gene. The length of the CDR3 is 18 residues. The CDR3: CASSLRQGGGSYNSPLHF. CDR3 DNA sequence: TGTGCCAGCAGTCTGCGACAGGGAGGTGGCTCCTATAATTCACCCCTCCACTTT.

Here the CDR3 reads CASSAGLALLNTDTQYF. In nucleotides, the CDR3 is TGTGCCAGCAGTGCTGGACTAGCTCTCTTAAACACAGATACGCAGTATTTT. The rearrangement joins TRBV25-1 to TRBJ2-3, with 8 bases identical to TRBD2. Germline V gives CDR1 MGHDK, CDR2 SYGVNS. CDR3 length: 17 amino acids. Trimming cost V 4 bases and J 2 bases; bases outside gene matches: 11.

This chain links TRBV7-2 with TRBJ2-7; 7 nucleotides match TRBD2. The germline V gene has CDR1 SGHTA and CDR2 FQGNSA. This CDR3 comprises 15 residues. V gave up 1 base and J gave up 6 bases; unmatched junction bases: 9. CDR3 residues: CASSLVGPSGGEQYF. The DNA for the CDR3 is TGTGCCAGCAGCTTAGTGGGGCCCTCGGGGGGCGAGCAGTACTTC.

Turning to this clone: Other DNA sequences from this sample encode an identical CDR3 as well. This chain joins TRBV27 and TRBJ2-1, with TRBD2 identical over 14 bases. Germline-derived CDR1 and CDR2 are MNHEY and SMNVEV (reference sequence). This CDR3 comprises 17 residues. J was trimmed by 7 bases and V by 6 bases; bases with no gene match: 11. The CDR3 nucleotides are TGTGCCAGCAGCGAAAGACTAGCGGGGGGGGTGATGAATGAGCAGTTCTTC. Its translation: CASSERLAGGVMNEQFF.

The gene calls are TRBV7-9 and TRBJ1-4; tentatively, D is TRBD1 (5 bases). The V gene lost 4 bases and the J gene lost 10 bases, with 16 bases spanning the gap. This CDR3 spans 14 amino acids. The germline gives CDR1 SEHNR, CDR2 FQNEAQ (reference sequence). This CDR3 reads CASSSAGNVGKLFF. The CDR3 DNA reads as TGTGCCAGCAGCTCCGCAGGGAACGTCGGAAAACTGTTTTTT.

The rearrangement uses TRBV30 and TRBJ2-7, with TRBD2 matching 9 bases. Germline V gene data show CDR1 as GTSNPN and CDR2 as SVGIG (reference sequence). Losses at the gene ends were 3 bases for V and 1 base for J; bases not matched to a gene: 4. CDR3 length equals 14 residues. CDR3 region: CAWRDSGSSYEQYF. The CDR3 DNA reads as TGTGCCTGGAGGGATAGCGGGAGTTCCTACGAGCAGTACTTC.